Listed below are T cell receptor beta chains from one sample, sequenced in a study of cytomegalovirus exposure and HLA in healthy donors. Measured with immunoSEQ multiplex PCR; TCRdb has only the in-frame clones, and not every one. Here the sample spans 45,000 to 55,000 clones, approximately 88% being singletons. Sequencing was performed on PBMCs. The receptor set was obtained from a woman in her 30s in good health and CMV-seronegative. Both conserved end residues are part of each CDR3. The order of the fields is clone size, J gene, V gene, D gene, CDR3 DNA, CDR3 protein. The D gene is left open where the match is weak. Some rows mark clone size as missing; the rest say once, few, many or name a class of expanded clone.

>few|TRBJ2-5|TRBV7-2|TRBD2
TGTGCCAGCAGCGCCACTAGCGGATCCACCCTCAAGAAGACCCAGTACTTC
CASSATSGSTLKKTQYF
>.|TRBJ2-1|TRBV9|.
TGTGCCAGCAGCTCTGGGGGATTCGGGAGACACAATGAGCAGTTCTTC
CASSSGGFGRHNEQFF
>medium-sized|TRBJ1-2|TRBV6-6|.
TGTGCCAGCAGTCCCGAGCCAGGATCTTTGACCGGTGGCTACACCTTC
CASSPEPGSLTGGYTF
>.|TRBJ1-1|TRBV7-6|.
TGTGCCAGCAGCTGGGCAGATAACACTGAAGCTTTCTTT
CASSWADNTEAFF
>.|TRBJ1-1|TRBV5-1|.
TGCGCCAGCAGCCCAGAGGGAATGCGCACTGAAGCTTTCTTT
CASSPEGMRTEAFF
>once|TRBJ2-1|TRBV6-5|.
TGTGCCAGCAGTCTACAGGGCTCCTACAATGAGCAGTTCTTC
CASSLQGSYNEQFF
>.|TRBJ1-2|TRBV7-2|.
TGTGCCAGCATACGGGGGAAGTACTACACCTTC
CASIRGKYYTF
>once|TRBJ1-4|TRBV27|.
TGTGCCAGCAGTTTGGACAACCCCGGGGAAAAACTGTTTTTT
CASSLDNPGEKLFF
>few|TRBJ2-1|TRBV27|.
TGTGCCAGCGGTGACTTATACAATGAGCAGTTCTTC
CASGDLYNEQFF
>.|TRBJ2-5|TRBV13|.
TGTGCCAGCAGCTTGCGTATTAGAGAGACCCAGTACTTC
CASSLRIRETQYF
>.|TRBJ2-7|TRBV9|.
TGTGCCAGCAGCCCGGAGGGGAGCTCCTACGAGCAGTACTTC
CASSPEGSSYEQYF
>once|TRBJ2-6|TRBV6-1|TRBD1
TGTGCCAGCAGTGCTCGGACAGGGGGTGCCTCTGGGGCCAACGTCCTGACTTTC
CASSARTGGASGANVLTF
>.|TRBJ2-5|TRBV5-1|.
TGCGCCAGCAGCTGGGGGGACAGTCAAGAGACCCAGTACTTC
CASSWGDSQETQYF
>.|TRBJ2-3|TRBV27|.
TGTGCCAGCGGCACAACCACAGATACGCAGTATTTT
CASGTTTDTQYF
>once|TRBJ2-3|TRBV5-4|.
TGTGCCAGCAGCTTGCAACGGGGAACAGATACGCAGTATTTT
CASSLQRGTDTQYF
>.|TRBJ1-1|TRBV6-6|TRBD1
TGTGCCAGCAGTTACCAGGGACAGACGAACACTGAAGCTTTCTTT
CASSYQGQTNTEAFF
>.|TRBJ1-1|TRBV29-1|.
TGCAGCGTTGAATGGGTCAGCGGCACTGAAGCTTTCTTT
CSVEWVSGTEAFF
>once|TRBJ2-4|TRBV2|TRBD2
TGTGCCAGCAGTGAACGACTAGCGGGACCAGCCAAAAACATTCAGTACTTC
CASSERLAGPAKNIQYF
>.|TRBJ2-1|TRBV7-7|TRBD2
TGTGCTAGCAGCTTAGGAGCGGGAGGGTACAATGAGCAGTTCTTC
CASSLGAGGYNEQFF
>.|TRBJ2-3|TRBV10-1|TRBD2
TGCGCCAGCAGTGATCTAGCGGGAGGGCCCGATACGCAGTATTTT
CASSDLAGGPDTQYF
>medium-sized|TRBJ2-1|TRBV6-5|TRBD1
TGTGCCAGCAGTTACTACACAGGGGGTAGTTACAATGAGCAGTTCTTC
CASSYYTGGSYNEQFF
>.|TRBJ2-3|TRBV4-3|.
TGCGCCAGCAGCCCAGCGAGGCATACAGATACGCAGTATTTT
CASSPARHTDTQYF
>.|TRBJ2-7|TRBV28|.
TGTGCCACCTTTGGGCTCAGCTCCTACGAGCAGTACTTC
CATFGLSSYEQYF
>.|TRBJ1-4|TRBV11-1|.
TGTGCCAGCAGCACCGACGGGGGGCTCGGTAATGAAAAACTGTTTTTT
CASSTDGGLGNEKLFF
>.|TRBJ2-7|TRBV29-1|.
TGCAGCCAATCCGGGCGGGGTGATTCCTACGAGCAGTACTTC
CSQSGRGDSYEQYF
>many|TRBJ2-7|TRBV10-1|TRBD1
TGCGCCAGCAGTGACCCCAGGGGGTGCGAGCAGTACTTC
CASSDPRGCEQYF
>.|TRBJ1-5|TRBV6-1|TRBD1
TGTGCCAGCACAAGAGCGACAGGGGACAATCAGCCCCAGCATTTT
CASTRATGDNQPQHF
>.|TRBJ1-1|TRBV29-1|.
TGCAGCGTTGAAGCCCCTATGACGGAGAAAGCTTTCTTT
CSVEAPMTEKAFF
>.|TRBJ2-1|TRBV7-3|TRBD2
TGTGCCAGCAGCCGGGGACTAGCTATTTACAATGAGCAGTTCTTC
CASSRGLAIYNEQFF
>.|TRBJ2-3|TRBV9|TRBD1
TGTGCCAGCAGCGTCGGACAGGGTAGGGCAGATACGCAGTATTTT
CASSVGQGRADTQYF
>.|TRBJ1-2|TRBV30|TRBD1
TGTGCCTGGAGTGCAAGGACAGGGTACCCGACGCGTGGCTACACCTTC
CAWSARTGYPTRGYTF
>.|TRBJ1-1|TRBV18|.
TGTGCCAGCTCGTCACAAAAAAACACTGAAGCTTTCTTT
CASSSQKNTEAFF
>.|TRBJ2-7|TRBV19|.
TGTGCCAGTAGTATCGGTGCGGGACCCCTATACGAGCAGTACTTC
CASSIGAGPLYEQYF
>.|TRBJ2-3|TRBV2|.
TGTGCCAGCAGTGAACGGGGTAGGGATATCACAGATACGCAGTATTTT
CASSERGRDITDTQYF
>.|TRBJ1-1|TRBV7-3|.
TGTGCCAGCAGCTTAAGTGCTCTAGGGGACACTGAAGCTTTCTTT
CASSLSALGDTEAFF
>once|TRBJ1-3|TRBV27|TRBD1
TGTGCCAGCAGTTCGGACCGGGACAGGGCTGGAAACACCATATATTTT
CASSSDRDRAGNTIYF
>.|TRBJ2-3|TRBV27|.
TGTGCCAGCAAGAAGCGGCCCACAGATACGCAGTATTTT
CASKKRPTDTQYF
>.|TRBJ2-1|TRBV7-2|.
TGTGCCAGCAGCCCCCTGGCCACCTACGGGAATGAGCAGTTCTTC
CASSPLATYGNEQFF
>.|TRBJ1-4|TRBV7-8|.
TGTGCCAGCAGCCAGGGGTTATCAACTAATGAAAAACTGTTTTTT
CASSQGLSTNEKLFF
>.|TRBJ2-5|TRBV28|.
TGTGCCAGCAGTTTGCGGAGCGGTCGGAGGGAGACCCAGTACTTC
CASSLRSGRRETQYF
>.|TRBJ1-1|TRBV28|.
TGTGCCAGCAGTTTAAACAGGAACACTGAAGCTTTCTTT
CASSLNRNTEAFF
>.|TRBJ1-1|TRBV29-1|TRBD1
TGCAGCGCTCCCACAGGGGACACTGAAGCTTTCTTT
CSAPTGDTEAFF
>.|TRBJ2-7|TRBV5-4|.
TGTGCCAGCAGCCCGGACTTGCAAACCTACGAGCAGTACTTC
CASSPDLQTYEQYF
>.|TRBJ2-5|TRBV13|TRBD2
TGTGCCAGCAGCATCGGGGGGAGGGGAAAAGAGACCCAGTACTTC
CASSIGGRGKETQYF
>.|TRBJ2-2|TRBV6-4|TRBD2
TGTGCCAGCAGACTAGCGACGAACACCGGGGAGCTGTTTTTT
CASRLATNTGELFF
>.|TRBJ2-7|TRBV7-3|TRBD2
TGTGCCAGCAGCTTAACTAGCGGGGGCCACTACGAGCAGTACTTC
CASSLTSGGHYEQYF
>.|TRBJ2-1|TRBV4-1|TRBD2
TGCGCCAGCAGCCCCTCCAACGCGGGACTAGCGGTCAATGAGCAGTTCTTC
CASSPSNAGLAVNEQFF
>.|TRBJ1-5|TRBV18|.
TGTGCCAGCTCGTCCGGGACAAGGAATCAGCCCCAGCATTTT
CASSSGTRNQPQHF
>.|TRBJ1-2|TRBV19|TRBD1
TGTGCCAGTAGTAGTCCCGCCGGGACAGGGTACCACTATGGCTACACCTTC
CASSSPAGTGYHYGYTF
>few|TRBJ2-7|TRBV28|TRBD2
TGTGCCAGCAGTTCGCCGAGGGGACTAGCCTACTCCTACGAGCAGTACTTC
CASSSPRGLAYSYEQYF
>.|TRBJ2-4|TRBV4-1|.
TGCGCCAGCAGCCAAGCAGGGGCTGGCCCCCACCTCTTC
CASSQAGAGPHLF